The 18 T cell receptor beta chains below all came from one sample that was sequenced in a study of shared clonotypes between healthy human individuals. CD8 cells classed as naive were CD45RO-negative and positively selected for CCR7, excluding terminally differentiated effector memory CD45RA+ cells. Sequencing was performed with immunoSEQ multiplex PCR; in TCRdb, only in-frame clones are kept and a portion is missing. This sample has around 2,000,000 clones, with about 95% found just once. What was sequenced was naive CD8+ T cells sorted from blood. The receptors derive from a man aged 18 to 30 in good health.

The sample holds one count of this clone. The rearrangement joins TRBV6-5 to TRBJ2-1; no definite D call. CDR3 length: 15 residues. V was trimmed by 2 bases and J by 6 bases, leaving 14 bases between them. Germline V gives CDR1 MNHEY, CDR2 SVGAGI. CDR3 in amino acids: CASSYLPGMINEQFF. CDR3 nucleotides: TGTGCCAGCAGTTACCTCCCGGGTATGATCAATGAGCAGTTCTTC.

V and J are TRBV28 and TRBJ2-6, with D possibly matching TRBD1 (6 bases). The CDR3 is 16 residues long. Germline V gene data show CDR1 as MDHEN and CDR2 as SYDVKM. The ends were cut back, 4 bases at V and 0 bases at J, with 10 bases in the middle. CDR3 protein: CASSSQGRSGANVLTF. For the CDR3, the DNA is TGTGCCAGCAGTTCCCAGGGGCGCTCTGGGGCCAACGTCCTGACTTTC.

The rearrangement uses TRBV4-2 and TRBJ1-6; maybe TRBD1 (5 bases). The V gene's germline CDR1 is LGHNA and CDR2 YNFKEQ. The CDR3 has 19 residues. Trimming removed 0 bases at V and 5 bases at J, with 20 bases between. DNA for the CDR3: TGTGCCAGCAGCCAAGAGACCGAGTATGCAGGGAGGCATAATTCACCCCTCCACTTT. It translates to CASSQETEYAGRHNSPLHF.

CDR3: CASSQDTPVTSGGYTF. The CDR3, as DNA: TGCGCCAGCAGCCAAGATACCCCCGTGACGTCGGGCGGCTACACCTTC. The gene calls are TRBV4-3 and TRBJ1-2; no definite D call. CDR3 length equals 16 residues. CDR1 and CDR2 from the germline V gene are LGHNA and YSLEER. V lost 0 bases and J lost 8, with 19 bases in between.

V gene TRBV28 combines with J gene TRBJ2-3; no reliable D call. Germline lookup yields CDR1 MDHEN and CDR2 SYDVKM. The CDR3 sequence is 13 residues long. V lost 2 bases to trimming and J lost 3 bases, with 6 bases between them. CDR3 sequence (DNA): TGTGCCAGCAGTTTAGCGATAACAGATACGCAGTATTTT. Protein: CASSLAITDTQYF.

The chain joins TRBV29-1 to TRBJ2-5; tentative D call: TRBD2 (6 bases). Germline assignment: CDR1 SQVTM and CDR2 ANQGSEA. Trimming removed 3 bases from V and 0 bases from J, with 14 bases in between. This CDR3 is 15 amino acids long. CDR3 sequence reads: CSVESPSENQETQYF. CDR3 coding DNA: TGCAGCGTTGAGTCTCCTAGCGAGAACCAAGAGACCCAGTACTTC.

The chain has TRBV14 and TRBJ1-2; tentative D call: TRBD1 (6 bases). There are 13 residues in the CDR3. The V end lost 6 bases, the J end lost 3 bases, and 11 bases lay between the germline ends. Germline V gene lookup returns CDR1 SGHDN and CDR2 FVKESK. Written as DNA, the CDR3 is TGTGCCAGCAGGCAAACAGGGCACTATGGCTACACCTTC. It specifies CASRQTGHYGYTF.

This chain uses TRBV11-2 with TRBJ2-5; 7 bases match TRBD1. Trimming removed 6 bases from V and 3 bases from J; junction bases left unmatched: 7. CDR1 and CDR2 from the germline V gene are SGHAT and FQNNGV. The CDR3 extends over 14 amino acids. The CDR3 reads CASSYTGVEETQYF. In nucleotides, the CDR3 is TGTGCCAGCAGTTATACAGGGGTGGAAGAGACCCAGTACTTC.

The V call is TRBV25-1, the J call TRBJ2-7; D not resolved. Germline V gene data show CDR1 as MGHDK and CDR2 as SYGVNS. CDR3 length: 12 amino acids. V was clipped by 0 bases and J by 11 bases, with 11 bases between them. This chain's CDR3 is CASSEYTEIKYF. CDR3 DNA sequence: TGTGCCAGCAGTGAATATACCGAGATCAAGTACTTC.

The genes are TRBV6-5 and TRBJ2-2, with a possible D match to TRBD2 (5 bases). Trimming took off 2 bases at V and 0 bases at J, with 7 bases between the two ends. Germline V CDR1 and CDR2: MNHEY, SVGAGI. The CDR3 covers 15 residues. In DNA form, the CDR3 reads TGTGCCAGCAGTTACACGGGATCGAACACCGGGGAGCTGTTTTTT. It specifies CASSYTGSNTGELFF.

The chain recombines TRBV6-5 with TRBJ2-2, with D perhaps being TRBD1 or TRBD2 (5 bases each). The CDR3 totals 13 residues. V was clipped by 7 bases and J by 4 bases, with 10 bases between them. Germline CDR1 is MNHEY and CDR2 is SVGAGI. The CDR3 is CASTYGGTGELFF. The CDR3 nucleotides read TGTGCCAGCACCTATGGGGGCACCGGGGAGCTGTTTTTT.

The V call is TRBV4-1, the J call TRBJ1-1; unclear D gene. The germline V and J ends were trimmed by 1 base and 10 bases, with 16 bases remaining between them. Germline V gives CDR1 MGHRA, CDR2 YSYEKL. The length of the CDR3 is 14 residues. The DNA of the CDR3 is TGCGCCAGCAGCCAAGTCAACCGCGACCTCGGAGCTTTCTTT. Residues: CASSQVNRDLGAFF.

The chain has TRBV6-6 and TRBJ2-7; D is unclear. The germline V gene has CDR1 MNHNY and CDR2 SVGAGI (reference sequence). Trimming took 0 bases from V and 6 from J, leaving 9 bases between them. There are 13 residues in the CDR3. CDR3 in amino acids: CASSYSDPFEQYF. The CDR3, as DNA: TGTGCCAGCAGTTACTCTGACCCCTTCGAGCAGTACTTC.

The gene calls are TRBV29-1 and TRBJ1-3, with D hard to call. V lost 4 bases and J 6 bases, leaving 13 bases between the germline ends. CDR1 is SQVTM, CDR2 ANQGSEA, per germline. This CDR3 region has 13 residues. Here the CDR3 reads CSVVLEGLNTIYF. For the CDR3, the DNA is TGCAGCGTTGTGTTGGAGGGTCTAAACACCATATATTTT.

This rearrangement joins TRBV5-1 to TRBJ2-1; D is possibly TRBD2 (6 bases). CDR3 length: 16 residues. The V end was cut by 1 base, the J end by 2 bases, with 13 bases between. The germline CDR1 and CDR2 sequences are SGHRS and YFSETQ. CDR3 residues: CASSLSPGDPYNEQFF. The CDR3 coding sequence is TGCGCCAGCAGCTTGTCTCCGGGAGACCCCTACAATGAGCAGTTCTTC.

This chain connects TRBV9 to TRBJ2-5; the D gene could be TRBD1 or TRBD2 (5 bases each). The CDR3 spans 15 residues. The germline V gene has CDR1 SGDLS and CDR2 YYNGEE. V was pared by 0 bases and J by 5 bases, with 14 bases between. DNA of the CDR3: TGTGCCAGCAGCGTAGAGTGGGGGACCCGGGAGACCCAGTACTTC. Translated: CASSVEWGTRETQYF.

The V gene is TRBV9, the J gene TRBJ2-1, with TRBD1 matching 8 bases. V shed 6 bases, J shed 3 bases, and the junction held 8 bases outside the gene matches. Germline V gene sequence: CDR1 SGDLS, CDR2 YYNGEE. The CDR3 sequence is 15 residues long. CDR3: CASTFQDRVYNEQFF. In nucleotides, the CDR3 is TGTGCCAGCACCTTCCAGGACAGGGTCTACAATGAGCAGTTCTTC.

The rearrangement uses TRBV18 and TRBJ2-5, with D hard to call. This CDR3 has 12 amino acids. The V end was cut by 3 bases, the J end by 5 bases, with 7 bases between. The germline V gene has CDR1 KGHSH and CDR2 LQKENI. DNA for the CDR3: TGTGCCAGCTCACCGGTAGAGGAGACCCAGTACTTC. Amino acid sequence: CASSPVEETQYF.